The T cell receptor beta chain under discussion was sequenced for a study of blood T cells in healthy people across ages. This clonotype was seen more than once but under ten times. The antigen remains undetermined. The CDR3 has 15 residues. CDR1 is SQVTM, CDR2 ANQGSEA, per germline. V shed 4 bases and J 0 bases; nucleotides not matched to a gene: 6. Study-level points and caveats: In older individuals, TCR beta diversity per million T cells was lower, falling roughly linearly with age.

Primed by a sample-barcoded 5' primer and a J-beta primer mix, a second PCR proceeded for roughly 6 to 12 cycles. Each cDNA molecule carried a tag from a template-switch adaptor that contained 12 random nucleotides. TCRdb called the 5' RACE reads again in MiXCR, with one record for every CDR3 protein. The sample comprises around 800,000 distinct CDR3 sequences, 20% to 30% of which are singletons, and 2.5% to 3.5% rests with the top ten. These same records also appear under a second study, on T cells of mothers and their children.

The TCR comes from a boy aged 5-17 years in good health. Sequencing was performed on blood. The chain joins TRBV29-1 to TRBJ2-1; 7 bases line up with TRBD1. As DNA, the CDR3 is TGCAGCGTTGGGGACGACAGGGTCTCCTACAATGAGCAGTTCTTC. Residues: CSVGDDRVSYNEQFF.